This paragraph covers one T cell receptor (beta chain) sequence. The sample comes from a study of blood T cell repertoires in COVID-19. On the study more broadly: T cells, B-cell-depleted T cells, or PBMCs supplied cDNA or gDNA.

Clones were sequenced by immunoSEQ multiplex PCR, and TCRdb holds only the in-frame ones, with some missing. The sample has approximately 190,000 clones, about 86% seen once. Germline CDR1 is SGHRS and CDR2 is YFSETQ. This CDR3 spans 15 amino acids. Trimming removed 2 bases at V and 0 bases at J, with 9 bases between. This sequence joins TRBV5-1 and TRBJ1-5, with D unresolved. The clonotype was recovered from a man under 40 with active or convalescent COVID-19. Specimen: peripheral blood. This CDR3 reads CASSFGGNSNQPQHF. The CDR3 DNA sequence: TGCGCCAGCAGCTTTGGCGGTAATAGCAATCAGCCCCAGCATTTT.